Shown below are 32 T cell receptor beta chains from a single sample sequenced in a study of identifying expanded T cells in peripheral blood. Profiled with immunoSEQ multiplex PCR; TCRdb holds only in-frame clones, not every one. This table holds 90,000 to 95,000 clones, around 90% found once. Sequences were obtained from blood. Receptors originate from a person between 18 and 69 years old in good health.

The chain carries TRBV28 and TRBJ1-1; TRBD1 agrees at 9 bases. CDR3 length: 15 amino acids. Germline CDR1 reads MDHEN; CDR2 reads SYDVKM. V trimming: 4 bases; J trimming: 5 bases; junction bases outside the gene matches: 8. CDR3 loop: CASSWGTGRSTEAFF. CDR3 nucleotide sequence: TGTGCCAGCAGTTGGGGGACAGGGAGGTCTACTGAAGCTTTCTTT.

This sequence joins TRBV5-1 and TRBJ2-1; 7 nucleotides match TRBD2. The CDR3 covers 15 residues. V dropped 1 base and J dropped 6; count of bases not matched to a gene: 7. Germline lookup yields CDR1 SGHRS and CDR2 YFSETQ. The CDR3 spells CASSLSRGRANEQFF. DNA of the CDR3: TGCGCCAGCAGCTTGAGTCGGGGGAGGGCCAATGAGCAGTTCTTC.

V gene TRBV4-2 combines with J gene TRBJ1-1, with D possibly being TRBD1 (5 bases). This CDR3 is 14 amino acids long. Trimming cost V 0 bases and J 6 bases, with 11 bases left between them. Germline V gene lookup returns CDR1 LGHNA and CDR2 YNFKEQ. In DNA, the CDR3 is TGTGCCAGCAGCCAAGAAGGGCAGGGTTCTGAAGCTTTCTTT. Protein sequence: CASSQEGQGSEAFF.

The chain is built from TRBV13 and TRBJ2-1, with a tentative D call TRBD2 (5 bases). Germline V CDR1 and CDR2: PRHDT, FYEKMQ (reference sequence). The ends were cut back, 5 bases at V and 0 bases at J, with 5 bases in the middle. The CDR3 covers 13 residues. CDR3 sequence reads: CASSTSSYNEQFF. CDR3 sequence (DNA): TGTGCCAGCAGCACTAGCTCCTACAATGAGCAGTTCTTC.

Turning to this clone: This specimen includes other DNA sequences encoding the same CDR3. The chain uses TRBV9 and TRBJ1-5; D is unresolved. V gave up 0 bases and J gave up 7 bases, with 11 bases separating them. Germline V gives CDR1 SGDLS, CDR2 YYNGEE. This CDR3 spans 14 amino acids. CDR3 DNA sequence: TGTGCCAGCAGCGTAGAGGCAGGCTCCCAGCCCCAGCATTTT. Protein: CASSVEAGSQPQHF.

The chain couples TRBV10-3 to TRBJ2-3; possibly TRBD1 or TRBD2 for D (5 bases each). Per germline, CDR1 ENHRY and CDR2 SYGVKD. The CDR3 is 16 amino acids. V dropped 4 bases and J dropped 2 bases, with 16 bases sitting between them. The CDR3 DNA reads TGTGCCATCAGTGCCAGGGACCCCTCCCTCACAGATACGCAGTATTTT. Protein sequence: CAISARDPSLTDTQYF.

The chain recombines TRBV4-3 with TRBJ2-6, with 9 bases fitting TRBD1. CDR3 length: 17 residues. Per the germline V gene, CDR1 is LGHNA and CDR2 is YSLEER. V was clipped by 4 bases and J by 1 base; unmatched bases: 5. The CDR3 region has the DNA TGCGCCAGCAGCCCCCGGGACAGGGATTCTGGGGCCAACGTCCTGACTTTC. Amino acid sequence: CASSPRDRDSGANVLTF.

This rearrangement joins TRBV7-2 to TRBJ1-2; 7 bases line up with TRBD1. The junction had 7 bases not matched to a gene; V was cut back by 2 bases and J by 10 bases. The CDR3 consists of 13 residues. Per the germline V gene, CDR1 is SGHTA and CDR2 is FQGNSA. The CDR3 region is CASSLWTGGDYTF. CDR3 DNA sequence: TGTGCCAGCAGCTTATGGACAGGTGGAGACTACACCTTC.

CDR3 coding DNA: TGTGCCAGCAGTGAGGGACAGCGGGTCAATCAGCCCCAGCATTTT. Residues: CASSEGQRVNQPQHF. The V and J genes are TRBV6-1 and TRBJ1-5; 7 nucleotides align to TRBD1. J was trimmed by 3 bases and V by 3 bases; bases with no gene match: 5. Germline CDR1 and CDR2: MNHNS and SASEGT. CDR3 size: 15 residues.

J is TRBJ1-2 and V is TRBV19; unclear D gene. The CDR3 extends over 13 amino acids. CDR1 LNHDA and CDR2 SQIVND come from the germline V gene (reference sequence). V gave up 8 bases and J gave up 4 bases, with 14 bases separating them. This chain's CDR3 is CASFRFGSYGYTF. As DNA, the CDR3 is TGTGCCAGTTTTCGTTTCGGCTCCTATGGCTACACCTTC.

The J gene is TRBJ1-2, the V gene TRBV5-5; TRBD1 matches 7 bases. This CDR3 contains 15 residues. Germline CDR1 and CDR2: SGHKS and YYEKEE (reference sequence). V lost 6 bases, J lost 8 bases, and 16 bases stayed unmatched. This chain's CDR3 is CASTGPPTGMSGYTF. In nucleotides, the CDR3 is TGTGCCAGCACCGGGCCCCCGACAGGGATGAGCGGCTACACCTTC.

The sample holds one count of this clone. V and J are TRBV7-2 and TRBJ2-5; D gene ambiguous. Trimming left V 4 bases short and J 1 base short, with 10 bases between. CDR1 is SGHTA and CDR2 is FQGNSA in the germline V gene. The CDR3 has 14 amino acids. CDR3 sequence (DNA): TGTGCCAGCAGCTCCTCAATACGCCAAGAGACCCAGTACTTC. Amino acid sequence: CASSSSIRQETQYF.

V gene TRBV30 combines with J gene TRBJ1-1, with D possibly being TRBD1 (5 bases). V lost 4 bases and J 0 bases, leaving 12 bases between the germline ends. Germline V gene sequence: CDR1 GTSNPN, CDR2 SVGIG (reference sequence). This CDR3 is built from 14 residues. This chain's CDR3 is CAWKGWYMNTEAFF. CDR3 sequence (DNA): TGTGCCTGGAAGGGGTGGTATATGAACACTGAAGCTTTCTTT.

CDR3 bases: TGTGCCAGCAGCGGGGACCCCCAGGATAACTATGGCTACACCTTC. This sequence encodes CASSGDPQDNYGYTF. The chain couples TRBV5-4 to TRBJ1-2, with TRBD1 as a possible D gene (5 bases). Trimming removed 4 bases from V and 1 base from J, with 14 bases in between. Germline CDR1 reads SGHNT; CDR2 reads YYREEE (reference sequence). The CDR3 covers 15 residues. Supplemented by reference TRBV5-4 and TRBJ1-2, the full variable domain reads ETGVTQSPTHLIKTRGQQVTLRCSSQSGHNTVSWYQQALGQGPQFIFQYYREEENGRGNFPPRFSGLQFPNYSSELNVNALELDDSALYLCASSGDPQDNYGYTFGSGTRLTVV.

V gene TRBV6-6 combines with J gene TRBJ1-3, with D uncertain. CDR3 length equals 15 residues. Trimming stripped 3 bases from V and 4 bases from J, with 13 bases between. CDR1 and CDR2 (germline): MNHNY, SVGAGI (reference sequence). The CDR3 spells CASSYLPTTGNTIYF. For the CDR3, the DNA is TGTGCCAGCAGTTATCTACCCACAACAGGAAACACCATATATTTT.

The gene calls are TRBV5-8 and TRBJ2-1, with D hard to call. The germline V gene has CDR1 SGHTS and CDR2 YDEGEE. The CDR3 sequence is 15 residues long. V gave up 0 bases and J gave up 8 bases, with 15 bases separating them. The CDR3, as DNA: TGTGCCAGCAGCTTGGGCGGCCGACCGATGGATGAGCAGTTCTTC. This encodes CASSLGGRPMDEQFF.

CDR3 region: CASSQDSGGDHQPQHF. Here the CDR3 DNA reads TGTGCCAGCAGCCAAGATTCCGGAGGGGATCATCAGCCCCAGCATTTT. This chain links TRBV4-2 with TRBJ1-5, with D perhaps matching TRBD1 (5 bases). Trimming pared 0 bases from V and 5 bases from J, leaving 14 bases between. CDR1 is LGHNA and CDR2 is YNFKEQ in the germline V gene. The CDR3 is made up of 16 amino acids.

The gene calls are TRBV5-6 and TRBJ1-2; weak D call: TRBD1 (6 bases). This CDR3 is 14 amino acids long. Germline-derived CDR1 and CDR2 are SGHDT and YYEEEE. Trimming pared 4 bases from V and 2 bases from J, leaving 12 bases between. The CDR3 sequence is CASSVGTYNYGYTF. CDR3 DNA: TGTGCCAGCAGCGTCGGGACATACAACTATGGCTACACCTTC.

The chain is built from TRBV6-1 and TRBJ2-2, with no clear D. CDR1 is MNHNS, CDR2 SASEGT, per germline. CDR3 length: 13 residues. Trimming took off 6 bases at V and 5 bases at J, with 10 bases between the two ends. CDR3 sequence reads: CASRVRWTGELFF. CDR3 sequence (DNA): TGTGCCAGCAGGGTTCGGTGGACCGGGGAGCTGTTTTTT.

This clone was counted once. This chain links TRBV15 with TRBJ1-3; the D gene is possibly TRBD1 (5 bases). CDR1 LNHNV and CDR2 YYDKDF come from the germline V gene (reference sequence). V gave up 0 bases and J gave up 0 bases, with 12 bases separating them. There are 17 residues in the CDR3. The CDR3 DNA sequence: TGTGCCACCAGCAGAGATCGAGGGGCACTCTCTGGAAACACCATATATTTT. It specifies CATSRDRGALSGNTIYF. The whole variable domain, remainder taken from reference TRBV15 and TRBJ1-3, is DAMVIQNPRYQVTQFGKPVTLSCSQTLNHNVMYWYQQKSSQAPKLLFHYYDKDFNNEADTPDNFQSRRPNTSFCFLDIRSPGLGDTAMYLCATSRDRGALSGNTIYFGEGSWLTVV.

This clone was observed a handful of times. This chain links TRBV6-5 with TRBJ1-3, with D tentatively TRBD1 (6 bases). There are 14 residues in the CDR3. Germline CDR1 reads MNHEY; CDR2 reads SVGAGI. The V end lost 6 bases, the J end lost 6 bases, and 15 bases lay between the germline ends. CDR3 DNA sequence: TGTGCCAGCAGAAACCTAGGGGGGAAAAACACCATATATTTT. It specifies CASRNLGGKNTIYF.

The chain couples TRBV9 to TRBJ1-1, with no clear D. The V end was cut by 2 bases, the J end by 1 base, with 12 bases between. The germline V gene has CDR1 SGDLS and CDR2 YYNGEE. This CDR3 spans 15 amino acids. The CDR3 sequence: CASSVVPSGNTEAFF. The CDR3 DNA reads as TGTGCCAGCAGCGTGGTCCCGTCGGGGAACACTGAAGCTTTCTTT.

This chain connects TRBV7-6 to TRBJ2-7; D remains ambiguous. CDR3 size: 11 residues. Trimming removed 2 bases from V and 5 bases from J, with 4 bases in between. Germline values: CDR1 SGHVS, CDR2 FNYEAQ. The CDR3, as DNA: TGTGCCAGCAGCTTATTAAACGAGCAGTACTTC. Translating gives CASSLLNEQYF.

The J gene is TRBJ2-5, the V gene TRBV7-9; the D gene could be TRBD1 or TRBD2 (5 bases each). The CDR3 is 15 residues long. Looked up from germline, CDR1 is SEHNR and CDR2 is FQNEAQ (reference sequence). V was clipped by 1 base and J by 4 bases, with 13 bases between them. The CDR3 sequence is CASSLEGAGRETQYF. The CDR3 DNA follows: TGTGCCAGCAGCTTAGAAGGCGCAGGGAGAGAGACCCAGTACTTC. Supplemented by reference TRBV7-9 and TRBJ2-5, the full variable domain reads DTGVSQNPRHKITKRGQNVTFRCDPISEHNRLYWYRQTLGQGPEFLTYFQNEAQLEKSRLLSDRFSAERPKGSFSTLEIQRTEQGDSAMYLCASSLEGAGRETQYFGPGTRLLVL.

The chain has TRBV4-3 and TRBJ1-3; D call uncertain. This CDR3 region has 15 residues. The germline V and J ends were trimmed by 0 bases and 7 bases, with 13 bases remaining between them. CDR1 and CDR2 from the germline V gene are LGHNA and YSLEER. CDR3 sequence: CASSQEGRQTNTIYF. CDR3 DNA: TGCGCCAGCAGCCAAGAAGGTCGACAAACTAACACCATATATTTT.

Only one count was recorded for this clone. V and J are TRBV18 and TRBJ2-5; perhaps TRBD2 as D (6 bases). The germline CDR1 and CDR2 sequences are KGHSH and LQKENI. The CDR3 totals 13 residues. V gave up 3 bases and J gave up 5 bases, with 10 bases separating them. CDR3 DNA sequence: TGTGCCAGCTCACCTCCGGGAGAGGAGACCCAGTACTTC. Translating it yields CASSPPGEETQYF.

This chain links TRBV6-5 with TRBJ1-5; TRBD1 aligns across 8 bases. CDR3 length: 14 amino acids. Germline V lookup: CDR1 MNHEY, CDR2 SVGAGI. Trimming removed 6 bases from V and 7 bases from J; junction bases left unmatched: 8. In nucleotides, the CDR3 is TGTGCCAGCAGCGCGACAGGGGCTGGACAGCCCCAGCATTTT. This encodes CASSATGAGQPQHF.

Points on this clone: This specimen includes other DNA sequences encoding the same CDR3. The chain recombines TRBV27 with TRBJ2-7; D is ambiguous. CDR1 and CDR2 from the germline V gene are MNHEY and SMNVEV (reference sequence). There are 12 residues in the CDR3. V lost 7 bases to trimming and J lost 0 bases, with 7 bases between them. CDR3 sequence reads: CASTDSSYEQYF. In nucleotides, the CDR3 is TGTGCCAGCACCGATAGCTCCTACGAGCAGTACTTC.

The chain has TRBV7-9 and TRBJ1-6; unclear D gene. V shed 5 bases and J shed 5 bases, with 10 bases lying between them. Germline lookup yields CDR1 SEHNR and CDR2 FQNEAQ (reference sequence). This CDR3 has 14 amino acids. The CDR3 nucleotides read TGTGCCAGCAGCCCGACTCTGAATAATTCACCCCTCCACTTT. Protein sequence: CASSPTLNNSPLHF.

The table lists this clone with a count of one. The chain recombines TRBV7-2 with TRBJ1-5; D call uncertain. The CDR3 runs to 14 residues. Per germline, CDR1 SGHTA and CDR2 FQGNSA. V lost 3 bases and J 5 bases, leaving 11 bases between the germline ends. CDR3 loop: CASSFGRDYQPQHF. Here the CDR3 DNA reads TGTGCCAGCAGCTTCGGGCGGGATTATCAGCCCCAGCATTTT.

The chain combines TRBV4-3 with TRBJ1-2; D gene uncertain. CDR3 length: 14 amino acids. From germline, CDR1 is LGHNA and CDR2 YSLEER. Trimming removed 3 bases from V and 13 bases from J, with 21 bases in between. The CDR3 protein is CASSQVLDGDNPTF. CDR3 sequence (DNA): TGCGCCAGCAGCCAGGTCCTGGACGGCGATAATCCCACCTTC.

V gene TRBV18 combines with J gene TRBJ1-6; weak D call: TRBD1 (6 bases). The CDR3 loop spans 19 amino acids. In germline, CDR1 is KGHSH, CDR2 LQKENI. V shed 3 bases and J shed 0 bases, with 18 bases lying between them. CDR3 DNA: TGTGCCAGCTCACCCGCAGGGGCCGGGGAAAGCTCCTATAATTCACCCCTCCACTTT. Protein sequence: CASSPAGAGESSYNSPLHF.